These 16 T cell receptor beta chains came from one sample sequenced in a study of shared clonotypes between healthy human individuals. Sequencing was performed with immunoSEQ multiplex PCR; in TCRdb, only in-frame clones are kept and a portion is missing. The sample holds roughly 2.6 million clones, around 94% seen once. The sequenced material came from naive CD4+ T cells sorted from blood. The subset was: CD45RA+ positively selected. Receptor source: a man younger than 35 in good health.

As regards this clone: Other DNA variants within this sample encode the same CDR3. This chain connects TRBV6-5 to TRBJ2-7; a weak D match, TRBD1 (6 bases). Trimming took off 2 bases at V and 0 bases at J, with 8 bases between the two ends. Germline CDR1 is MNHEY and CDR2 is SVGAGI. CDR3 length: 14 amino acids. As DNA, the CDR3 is TGTGCCAGCAGTTACGGCAGGGGCTCCTACGAGCAGTACTTC. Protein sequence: CASSYGRGSYEQYF.

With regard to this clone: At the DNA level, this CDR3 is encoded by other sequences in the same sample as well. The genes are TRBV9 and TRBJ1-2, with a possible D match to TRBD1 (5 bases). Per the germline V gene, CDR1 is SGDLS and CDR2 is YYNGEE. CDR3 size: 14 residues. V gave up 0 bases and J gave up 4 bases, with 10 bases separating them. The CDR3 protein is CASSVGSRGYGYTF. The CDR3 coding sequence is TGTGCCAGCAGCGTAGGGAGTAGGGGCTATGGCTACACCTTC.

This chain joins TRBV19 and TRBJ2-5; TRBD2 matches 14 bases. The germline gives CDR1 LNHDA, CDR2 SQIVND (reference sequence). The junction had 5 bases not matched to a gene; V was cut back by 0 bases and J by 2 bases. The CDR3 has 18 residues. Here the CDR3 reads CASSIDGTSGRGQETQYF. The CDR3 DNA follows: TGTGCCAGTAGTATAGATGGGACTAGCGGGAGAGGGCAAGAGACCCAGTACTTC.

CDR3 nucleotides: TGCGCCAGCAGTGAGGGCAGTTCGGGGTACAATGAGCAGTTCTTC. This translates into CASSEGSSGYNEQFF. The rearrangement links TRBV10-1 to TRBJ2-1; possible D gene TRBD2, 5 bases. CDR1 is WNHNN, CDR2 SYGVQD, per germline (reference sequence). The CDR3 is made up of 15 amino acids. V lost 2 bases, J lost 4 bases, and 12 bases lay in between.

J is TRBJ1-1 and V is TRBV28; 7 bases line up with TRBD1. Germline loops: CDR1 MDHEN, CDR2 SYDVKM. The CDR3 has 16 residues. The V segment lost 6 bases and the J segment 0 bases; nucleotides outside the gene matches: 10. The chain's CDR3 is CASRNRLRGMNTEAFF. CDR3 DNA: TGTGCCAGCAGAAACCGGCTCAGGGGGATGAACACTGAAGCTTTCTTT.

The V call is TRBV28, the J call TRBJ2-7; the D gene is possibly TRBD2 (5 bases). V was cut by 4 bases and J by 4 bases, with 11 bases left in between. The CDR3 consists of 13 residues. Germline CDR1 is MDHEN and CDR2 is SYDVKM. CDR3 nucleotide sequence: TGTGCCAGCAGTTCCACCCGGGGTTACGAGCAGTACTTC. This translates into CASSSTRGYEQYF.

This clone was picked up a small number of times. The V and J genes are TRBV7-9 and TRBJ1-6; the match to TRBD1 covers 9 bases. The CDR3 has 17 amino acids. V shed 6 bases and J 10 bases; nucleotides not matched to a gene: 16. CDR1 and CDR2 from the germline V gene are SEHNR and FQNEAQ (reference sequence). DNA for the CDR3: TGTGCCAGCAGTCTAAGGTTACCGGGACAGGGTACCTCACCCCTCCACTTT. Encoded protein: CASSLRLPGQGTSPLHF.

CDR3 nucleotides: TGCGCCAGCAGTCAATCAGGCAAGGACGATTCTAATGAAAAACTGTTTTTT. The encoded protein is CASSQSGKDDSNEKLFF. The chain uses TRBV23-1 and TRBJ1-4; D is ambiguous. TRBV23-1 is an open reading frame, and its role is uncertain. V lost 0 bases and J 3 bases, leaving 14 bases between the germline ends. CDR3 size: 17 residues.

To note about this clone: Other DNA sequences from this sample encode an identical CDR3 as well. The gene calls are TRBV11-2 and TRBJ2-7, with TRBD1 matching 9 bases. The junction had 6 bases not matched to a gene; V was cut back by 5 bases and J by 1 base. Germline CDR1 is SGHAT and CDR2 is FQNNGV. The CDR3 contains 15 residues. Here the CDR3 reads CASSLAGTGSYEQYF. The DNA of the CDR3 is TGTGCCAGCAGCCTAGCCGGGACAGGGTCCTACGAGCAGTACTTC. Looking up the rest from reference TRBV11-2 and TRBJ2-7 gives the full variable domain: EAGVAQSPRYKIIEKRQSVAFWCNPISGHATLYWYQQILGQGPKLLIQFQNNGVVDDSQLPKDRFSAERLKGVDSTLKIQPAKLEDSAVYLCASSLAGTGSYEQYFGPGTRLTVT.

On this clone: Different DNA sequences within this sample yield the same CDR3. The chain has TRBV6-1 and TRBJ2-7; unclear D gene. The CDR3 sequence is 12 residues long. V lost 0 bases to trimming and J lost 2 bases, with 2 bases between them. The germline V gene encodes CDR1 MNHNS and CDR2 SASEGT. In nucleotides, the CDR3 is TGTGCCAGCAGTGAAGCCACCTACGAGCAGTACTTC. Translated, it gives CASSEATYEQYF.

This chain's CDR3 is CASIGTRTYNEQFF. CDR3 coding DNA: TGTGCCAGCATAGGGACTAGAACCTACAATGAGCAGTTCTTC. V and J are TRBV2 and TRBJ2-1; TRBD2 aligns across 8 bases. The CDR3 is 14 amino acids. J lost 2 bases, V lost 7 bases, and 4 bases had no gene match. Germline CDR1 reads SNHLY; CDR2 reads FYNNEI.

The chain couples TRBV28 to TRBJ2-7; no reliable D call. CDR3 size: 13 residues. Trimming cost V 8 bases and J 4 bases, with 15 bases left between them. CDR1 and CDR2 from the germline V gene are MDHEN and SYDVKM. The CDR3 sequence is CASRAEPLYEQYF. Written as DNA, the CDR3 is TGTGCCAGCCGGGCAGAACCCTTGTACGAGCAGTACTTC.

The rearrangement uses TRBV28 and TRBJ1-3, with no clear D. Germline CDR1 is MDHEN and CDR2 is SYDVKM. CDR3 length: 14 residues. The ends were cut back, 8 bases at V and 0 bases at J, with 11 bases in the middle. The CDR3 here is CASLPQSSGNTIYF. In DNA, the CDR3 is TGTGCCAGCCTCCCCCAGAGCTCTGGAAACACCATATATTTT.

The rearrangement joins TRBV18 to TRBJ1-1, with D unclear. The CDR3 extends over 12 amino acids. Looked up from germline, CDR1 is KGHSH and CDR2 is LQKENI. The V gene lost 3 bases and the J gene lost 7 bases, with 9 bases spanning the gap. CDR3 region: CASSPAQIEAFF. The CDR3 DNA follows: TGTGCCAGCTCACCGGCACAGATTGAAGCTTTCTTT. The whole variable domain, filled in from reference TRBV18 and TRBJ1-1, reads NAGVMQNPRHLVRRRGQEARLRCSPMKGHSHVYWYRQLPEEGLKFMVYLQKENIIDESGMPKERFSAEFPKEGPSILRIQQVVRGDSAAYFCASSPAQIEAFFGQGTRLTVV.

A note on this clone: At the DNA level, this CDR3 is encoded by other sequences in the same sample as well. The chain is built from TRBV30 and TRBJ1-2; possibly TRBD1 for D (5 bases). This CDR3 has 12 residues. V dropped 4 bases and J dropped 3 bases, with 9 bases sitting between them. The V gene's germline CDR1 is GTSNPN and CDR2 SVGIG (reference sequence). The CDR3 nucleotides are TGTGCCTGGAATCAGGGAGACTATGGCTACACCTTC. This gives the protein CAWNQGDYGYTF.

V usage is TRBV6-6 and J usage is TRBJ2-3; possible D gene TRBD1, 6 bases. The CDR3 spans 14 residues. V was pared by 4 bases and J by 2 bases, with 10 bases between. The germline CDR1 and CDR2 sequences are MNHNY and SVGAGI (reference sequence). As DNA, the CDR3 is TGTGCCAGCAGTTGGGACATATTCACAGATACGCAGTATTTT. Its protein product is CASSWDIFTDTQYF.